The 24 T cell receptor beta chains reported below all come from one sample, sequenced in a study of radiotherapy plus CTLA-4 blockade in lung cancer. The table came from immunoSEQ multiplex PCR; TCRdb's copy has only in-frame clones and leaves some out. In the table there are more than 75,000 clones, 65% to 80% of which are singletons. The sequenced sample was peripheral blood, obtained from a patient treated with radiotherapy plus ipilimumab. These receptors all come from a human donor with non-small cell lung cancer who had a partial response to radiotherapy plus ipilimumab. Some clones in this sample may be carry-over from other donors' samples.

This clone appeared a single time. The CDR3 DNA reads as TGTGCCAGCTCACCGTCCGCAGGCTACCTTGGCTATGAGCAGTTCTTC. Protein sequence: CASSPSAGYLGYEQFF. The V call is TRBV18, the J call TRBJ2-1; D not resolved. Germline CDR1 reads KGHSH; CDR2 reads LQKENI. The ends were cut back, 3 bases at V and 8 bases at J, with 20 bases in the middle. The CDR3 is made up of 16 amino acids.

J is TRBJ2-5 and V is TRBV7-9, with 7 nucleotides matching TRBD2. Germline lookup yields CDR1 SEHNR and CDR2 FQNEAQ (reference sequence). Trimming cost V 5 bases and J 3 bases; bases outside gene matches: 9. The CDR3 loop spans 15 amino acids. The CDR3 coding sequence is TGTGCCAGCAGCCGAGGCGGGGGAGGGGAAGAGACCCAGTACTTC. Protein product: CASSRGGGGEETQYF.

The chain employs TRBV11-3 and TRBJ2-4; 10 positions match TRBD2. Germline-derived CDR1 and CDR2 are SGHNT and YENEEA. This CDR3 contains 16 residues. Trimming removed 1 base from V and 5 bases from J; junction bases left unmatched: 5. Here the CDR3 DNA reads TGTGCCAGCAGCTTAGGCATCAGCGGGGGGGAAAACATTCAGTACTTC. The encoded protein is CASSLGISGGENIQYF.

This clone was counted a single time. This chain joins TRBV5-5 and TRBJ1-4; the match to TRBD1 covers 10 bases. The CDR3 totals 15 residues. Trimming cost V 0 bases and J 4 bases; bases outside gene matches: 0. Germline V gene sequence: CDR1 SGHKS, CDR2 YYEKEE (reference sequence). CDR3: CASSLGTGGNEKLFF. The DNA of the CDR3 is TGTGCCAGCAGCTTGGGGACAGGGGGTAATGAAAAACTGTTTTTT.

The gene calls are TRBV7-6 and TRBJ2-6, with D perhaps matching TRBD2 (6 bases). CDR1 and CDR2 from the germline V gene are SGHVS and FNYEAQ. V was pared by 4 bases and J by 0 bases, with 16 bases between. The CDR3 runs 18 residues. The CDR3 bases are TGTGCCAGCAGCTCTACGGGACTTCCCAGCTCTGGGGCCAACGTCCTGACTTTC. Amino acid sequence: CASSSTGLPSSGANVLTF.

The chain employs TRBV2 and TRBJ1-2, with D possibly matching TRBD1 (6 bases). Germline V gives CDR1 SNHLY, CDR2 FYNNEI. V was pared by 10 bases and J by 3 bases, with 12 bases between. CDR3 size: 12 residues. CDR3 sequence (DNA): TGTGCCATACAGGGTAACGACTATGGCTACACCTTC. The encoded protein is CAIQGNDYGYTF.

Here the CDR3 DNA reads TGTGCCACCAGGGCGGGAGCCCCCCTGAGCTCCTACAATGAGCAGTTCTTC. This translates into CATRAGAPLSSYNEQFF. V gene TRBV15 combines with J gene TRBJ2-1; 7 bases line up with TRBD2. Germline trimming cut 6 bases from V and 0 bases from J; bases unmatched to any gene: 11. CDR1 is LNHNV, CDR2 YYDKDF, per germline (reference sequence). The CDR3 has 17 amino acids.

The CDR3 DNA is TGTGCCAGCAGCGCATGGACTGGAAACATTCAGTACTTC. It is translated as CASSAWTGNIQYF. The rearrangement uses TRBV5-5 and TRBJ2-4; possibly TRBD2 for D (5 bases). The CDR3 loop spans 13 amino acids. V was trimmed by 4 bases and J by 6 bases, leaving 11 bases between them. Germline CDR1 reads SGHKS; CDR2 reads YYEKEE (reference sequence).

The chain has TRBV5-5 and TRBJ1-1; D is perhaps TRBD1 (5 bases). Germline V gives CDR1 SGHKS, CDR2 YYEKEE (reference sequence). The CDR3 is 15 amino acids. Trimming pared 2 bases from V and 1 base from J, leaving 12 bases between. CDR3 coding DNA: TGTGCCAGCAGCTTTGGGGGGTCTTCGAACACTGAAGCTTTCTTT. It codes for CASSFGGSSNTEAFF.

This clone appeared once. The chain recombines TRBV6-5 with TRBJ2-5; TRBD1 matches 8 bases. Germline CDR1 and CDR2: MNHEY and SVGAGI. With V trimmed by 5 bases and J by 5 bases, 7 bases remained unmatched. The CDR3 loop spans 14 amino acids. For the CDR3, the DNA is TGTGCCAGCAGTCGGACAGGGAAAAGGGAGACCCAGTACTTC. As protein: CASSRTGKRETQYF.

The J gene is TRBJ2-2, the V gene TRBV11-2; D may be TRBD2 (6 bases). The germline gives CDR1 SGHAT, CDR2 FQNNGV. Trimming removed 7 bases from V and 2 bases from J, with 17 bases in between. CDR3 length: 16 amino acids. This chain's CDR3 is CASNQAAEGNTGELFF. In nucleotides, the CDR3 is TGTGCCAGCAACCAGGCCGCGGAGGGAAACACCGGGGAGCTGTTTTTT.

This chain joins TRBV11-3 and TRBJ2-3; 11 positions match TRBD2. Germline loops: CDR1 SGHNT, CDR2 YENEEA. The CDR3 is 19 amino acids. J gave up 5 bases and V 2 bases, and 15 bases lay outside the gene matches. CDR3 region: CASSLSFGSSGGTGDTQYF. CDR3 DNA sequence: TGTGCCAGCAGCTTAAGCTTCGGGTCTAGCGGGGGGACTGGAGATACGCAGTATTTT.

The table lists this clone with a few counts. The chain joins TRBV19 to TRBJ1-4; possible D gene TRBD1, 5 bases. The CDR3 has 15 amino acids. V lost 5 bases and J 2 bases, leaving 12 bases between the germline ends. From germline, CDR1 is LNHDA and CDR2 SQIVND (reference sequence). CDR3 sequence reads: CASSRGQGTNEKLFF. The CDR3 bases are TGTGCCAGTAGTCGCGGTCAGGGCACTAATGAAAAACTGTTTTTT.

This chain joins TRBV6-4 and TRBJ2-2; D not resolved. Germline lookup yields CDR1 MRHNA and CDR2 SNTAGT. The germline V and J ends were trimmed by 5 bases and 5 bases, with 9 bases remaining between them. CDR3 size: 13 residues. The CDR3, as DNA: TGTGCCAGCAGTACGGGTAGGACCGGGGAGCTGTTTTTT. Encoded protein: CASSTGRTGELFF.

The V call is TRBV6-1, the J call TRBJ2-7; 12 nucleotides line up with TRBD2. The junction had 9 bases not matched to a gene; V was cut back by 8 bases and J by 4 bases. Germline V gene data show CDR1 as MNHNS and CDR2 as SASEGT. The CDR3 has 15 residues. CDR3 in amino acids: CASASLAGGPYEQYF. For the CDR3, the DNA is TGTGCCAGCGCCTCCCTAGCGGGAGGGCCGTACGAGCAGTACTTC.

The chain couples TRBV7-3 to TRBJ2-5; a weak D match, TRBD1 (5 bases). The J call is doubtful: the DNA matches TRBJ2-7 better. Germline loops: CDR1 SGHTA, CDR2 FQGTGA. The CDR3 is made up of 13 amino acids. CDR3 DNA: TGTGCCAGCAGCACGGACACAAGCTACGAGCAGTACTTC. This translates into CASSTDTSYEQYF.

The gene calls are TRBV2 and TRBJ1-5, with TRBD1 matching over 7 bases. Germline V gives CDR1 SNHLY, CDR2 FYNNEI. This CDR3 is 13 amino acids long. V lost 6 bases and J lost 2; bases outside the gene matches: 1. The CDR3 DNA follows: TGTGCCAGCAGGGGGACAGGCAATCAGCCCCAGCATTTT. It specifies CASRGTGNQPQHF.

The chain couples TRBV28 to TRBJ1-5, with TRBD1 matching 11 bases. J was trimmed by 6 bases and V by 3 bases; bases with no gene match: 4. CDR1 MDHEN and CDR2 SYDVKM come from the germline V gene. This CDR3 region has 15 residues. The CDR3 loop is CASSFSGTGGQPQHF. In DNA, the CDR3 is TGTGCCAGCAGTTTTTCCGGGACAGGGGGTCAGCCCCAGCATTTT.

This clone was detected once. The chain employs TRBV2 and TRBJ1-5; 12 bases are shared with TRBD1. V lost 8 bases and J lost 3; bases outside the gene matches: 5. In germline, CDR1 is SNHLY, CDR2 FYNNEI. CDR3 length: 15 residues. The CDR3 region is CASQGQGAINQPQHF. In nucleotides, the CDR3 is TGTGCCAGCCAGGGACAGGGGGCCATCAATCAGCCCCAGCATTTT.

This chain joins TRBV29-1 and TRBJ2-7; D is possibly TRBD2 (6 bases). Germline loops: CDR1 SQVTM, CDR2 ANQGSEA. This CDR3 has 12 amino acids. V lost 4 bases to trimming and J lost 7 bases, with 14 bases between them. For the CDR3, the DNA is TGCAGCGTTGTAGGAGGGACTTTTGAGCAGTACTTC. It yields the protein CSVVGGTFEQYF.

V is TRBV5-6 and J is TRBJ2-6; D is uncertain. CDR3 length: 12 residues. Germline V CDR1 and CDR2: SGHDT, YYEEEE. V lost 6 bases and J lost 2, with 3 bases in between. As DNA, the CDR3 is TGTGCCAGCACGGCTGGGGCCAACGTCCTGACTTTC. It translates to CASTAGANVLTF.

V is TRBV11-3 and J is TRBJ2-1; D is unclear. CDR3 size: 12 residues. The V gene lost 3 bases and the J gene lost 9 bases, with 9 bases spanning the gap. The germline V gene has CDR1 SGHNT and CDR2 YENEEA. The CDR3 is CASSLKASEQFF. The CDR3 DNA is TGTGCCAGCAGCTTGAAAGCAAGTGAGCAGTTCTTC.

The chain employs TRBV5-4 and TRBJ2-1; 12 nucleotides agree with TRBD2. There are 13 residues in the CDR3. CDR1 is SGHNT, CDR2 YYREEE, per germline (reference sequence). V dropped 4 bases and J dropped 12; count of bases not matched to a gene: 5. CDR3 region: CASSTSLAGGQFF. CDR3 DNA sequence: TGTGCCAGCAGCACCTCACTAGCGGGGGGGCAGTTCTTC.

The rearrangement joins TRBV11-2 to TRBJ2-3; tentative D call: TRBD2 (5 bases). V lost 5 bases, J lost 1 base, and 16 bases lay in between. Germline V gene lookup returns CDR1 SGHAT and CDR2 FQNNGV. The CDR3 is made up of 16 amino acids. CDR3 DNA: TGTGCCAGCAGCCCAACGGACTCCCGGGGCACAGATACGCAGTATTTT. Protein product: CASSPTDSRGTDTQYF.